This TCR beta chain was recorded in a study of blood T cells in healthy people across ages. The CDR3 is 17 amino acids. Trimming cost V 3 bases and J 8 bases, with 23 bases left between them. Whole-study results and caveats: Aged donors had fewer naive CD4+ cells and lower diversity than long-lived donors.

The authors ran a second PCR of 7 to 11 cycles using a sample-barcoded 5' primer and a J-beta primer mix. From the 5' RACE reads, TCRdb called clonotypes with MiXCR, one entry per CDR3 protein. The sample lists about 1.8 million distinct CDR3 sequences; just under 50% were seen once. About this clonotype: Antigen specificity is unknown.

This clonotype was sampled from a woman aged 40 to 50 in good health. Sequencing was performed on blood. V gene TRBV12-3 or TRBV12-4 combines with J gene TRBJ1-5; possibly TRBD1 for D (5 bases). This CDR3 is CASSLGAGVGEGKPQHF. The CDR3 DNA follows: TGTGCCAGCAGTTTGGGAGCAGGAGTGGGGGAGGGAAAGCCCCAGCATTTT.